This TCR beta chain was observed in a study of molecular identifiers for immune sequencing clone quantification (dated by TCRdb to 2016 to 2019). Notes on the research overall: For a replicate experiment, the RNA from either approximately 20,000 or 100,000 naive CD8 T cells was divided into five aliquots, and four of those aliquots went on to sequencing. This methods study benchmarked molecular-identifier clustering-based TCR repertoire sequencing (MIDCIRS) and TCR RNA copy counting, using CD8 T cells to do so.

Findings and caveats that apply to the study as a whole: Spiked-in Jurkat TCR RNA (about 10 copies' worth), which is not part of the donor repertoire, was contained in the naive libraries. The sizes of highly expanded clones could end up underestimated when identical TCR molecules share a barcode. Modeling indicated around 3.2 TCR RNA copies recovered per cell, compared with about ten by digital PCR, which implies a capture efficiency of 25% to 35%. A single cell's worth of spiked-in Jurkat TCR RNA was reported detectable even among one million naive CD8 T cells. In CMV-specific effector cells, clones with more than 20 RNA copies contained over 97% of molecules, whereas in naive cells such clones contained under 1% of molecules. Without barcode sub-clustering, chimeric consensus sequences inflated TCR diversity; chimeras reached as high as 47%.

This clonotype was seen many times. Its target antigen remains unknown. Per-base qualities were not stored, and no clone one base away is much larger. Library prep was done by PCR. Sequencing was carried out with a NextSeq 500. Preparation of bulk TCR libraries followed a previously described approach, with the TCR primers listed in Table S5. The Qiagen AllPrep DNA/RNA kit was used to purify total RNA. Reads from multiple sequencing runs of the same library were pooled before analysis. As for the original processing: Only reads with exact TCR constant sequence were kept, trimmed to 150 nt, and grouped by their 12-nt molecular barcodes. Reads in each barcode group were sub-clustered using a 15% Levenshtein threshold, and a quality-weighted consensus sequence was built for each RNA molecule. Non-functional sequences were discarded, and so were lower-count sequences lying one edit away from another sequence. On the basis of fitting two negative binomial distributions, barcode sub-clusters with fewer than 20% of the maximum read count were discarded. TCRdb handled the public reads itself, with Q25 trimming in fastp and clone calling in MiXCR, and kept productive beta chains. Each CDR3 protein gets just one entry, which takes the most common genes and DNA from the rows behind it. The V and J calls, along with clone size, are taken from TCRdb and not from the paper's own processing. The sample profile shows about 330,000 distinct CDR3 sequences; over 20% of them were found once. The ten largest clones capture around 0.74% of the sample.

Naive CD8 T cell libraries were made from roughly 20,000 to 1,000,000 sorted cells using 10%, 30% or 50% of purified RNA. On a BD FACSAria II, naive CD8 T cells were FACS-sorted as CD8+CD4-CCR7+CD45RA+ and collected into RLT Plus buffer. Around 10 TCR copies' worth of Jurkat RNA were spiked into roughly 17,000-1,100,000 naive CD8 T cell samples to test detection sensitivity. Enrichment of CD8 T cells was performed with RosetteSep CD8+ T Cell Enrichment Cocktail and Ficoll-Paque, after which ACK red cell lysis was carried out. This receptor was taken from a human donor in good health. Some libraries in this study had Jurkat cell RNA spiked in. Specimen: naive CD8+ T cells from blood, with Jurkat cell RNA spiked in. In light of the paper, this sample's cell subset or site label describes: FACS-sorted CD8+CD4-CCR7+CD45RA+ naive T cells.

This receptor has the CDR3 CASSLGYPPRADTQYF. The DNA sequence is given as TGTGCCAGCAGCTTGGGGTATCCGCCCCGGGCAGATACGCAGTATTTT. Here the chain combines TRBV7-2 and TRBJ2-3; too little of a D gene remains to name it. V lost 3 bases and J lost 4 bases; the stretch between them is 17 bases long. The CDR3 runs 16 residues from the cysteine to the phenylalanine. Only the CDR3 DNA is retained, 48 bases long and in frame from the first base. CDR1 and CDR2, looked up from the germline V gene, are SGHTA and FQGNSA.